The rows below give T cell receptor beta chains drawn from one sample of a study of T cell responses to AZD1222 COVID-19 vaccine. The assay was immunoSEQ multiplex PCR, and TCRdb's table has in-frame clones only and misses some. This table has tens of thousands of clones, roughly 87% appearing once. Sample: peripheral blood, taken 28 days after the second AZD1222 dose. The receptor source for this set is an adult who received the AZD1222 COVID-19 vaccine. CDR3s include the opening cysteine and the closing phenylalanine or tryptophan. The order of the fields is CDR3 DNA, CDR3 protein, clone size, J gene, V gene, CDR3 length, D gene. D genes are given only for firm matches. Rows give clone size only sometimes, using once, few, many, or a class for an expanded clone.

TGTGCCAGCAGCGTAATGGGGGCTCGGGAGCAGTTCTTC,CASSVMGAREQFF,-,TRBJ2-1,TRBV9,13,-
TGTGCCAGCAGACCCACAGGGAGATCAGAGACCCAGTACTTC,CASRPTGRSETQYF,-,TRBJ2-5,TRBV6-5,14,-
TGCGCCAGCAGCCAAGGGGCCATGAACACTGAAGCTTTCTTT,CASSQGAMNTEAFF,few,TRBJ1-1,TRBV4-1,14,-
TGTGCCTGGGCGGGACAGGGCTCCCTTGGAAACACCATATATTTT,CAWAGQGSLGNTIYF,once,TRBJ1-3,TRBV30,15,TRBD1
TGTGCCAGCAGCGAACACGTACATGGTGGCTACACCTTC,CASSEHVHGGYTF,-,TRBJ1-2,TRBV9,13,-
TGTGCCAGCAGTTACACAGTGAACACTGAAGCTTTCTTT,CASSYTVNTEAFF,-,TRBJ1-1,TRBV6-5,13,-
TGCGCCAGCAGTCAACTTCCCGGGACGGAAATAGATACGCAGTATTTT,CASSQLPGTEIDTQYF,-,TRBJ2-3,TRBV23-1,16,-
TGTGCCAGCAGCGTAGCCCCCCGTACAGGGAGTGCTGGAAACACCATATATTTT,CASSVAPRTGSAGNTIYF,-,TRBJ1-3,TRBV9,18,-
TGTGCCAGCAGCCGTACTCAGGGTGGGGGTGAAAAACTGTTTTTT,CASSRTQGGGEKLFF,-,TRBJ1-4,TRBV5-4,15,-
TGTGCCAGCAGCGCCACGGGACAGAACTATGGCTACACCTTC,CASSATGQNYGYTF,-,TRBJ1-2,TRBV5-6,14,TRBD1
TGTGCCAGCAGTTTAGGGTCAGGGAGCTCCTACGAGCAGTACTTC,CASSLGSGSSYEQYF,few,TRBJ2-7,TRBV28,15,-
TGTGCCAGCTCACCCTCAGGGTTGAAGGGTCAGCCCCAGCATTTT,CASSPSGLKGQPQHF,once,TRBJ1-5,TRBV18,15,-
TGCGCCAGCAGCTTAGGGGCGGTTAACACCGGGGAGCTGTTTTTT,CASSLGAVNTGELFF,once,TRBJ2-2,TRBV5-1,15,-
TGTGCCAGCAGCGATAGGGGGAGCATTGAAGCTTTCTTT,CASSDRGSIEAFF,-,TRBJ1-1,TRBV5-4,13,-
TGTGCCAGCAGCTCTGGGGGGGGGCTCAACAATGAGCAGTTCTTC,CASSSGGGLNNEQFF,-,TRBJ2-1,TRBV11-2,15,-
TGTGCCAGTAGTATATCCAGGGGAACTGAAGCTTTCTTT,CASSISRGTEAFF,-,TRBJ1-1,TRBV19,13,-
TGTGCCAGCACTGGGCACACCGGGGAGCTGTTTTTT,CASTGHTGELFF,-,TRBJ2-2,TRBV6-5,12,-
TGTGCCAGCTCATCCAGCCTCAATAGCAATCAGCCCCAGCATTTT,CASSSSLNSNQPQHF,-,TRBJ1-5,TRBV18,15,-
TGTGCCAGCTCACCACTGGGGGATTATGGCTACACCTTC,CASSPLGDYGYTF,-,TRBJ1-2,TRBV18,13,-
TGTGCCAGCAGTTTGAGGAACGAGCAGTACTTC,CASSLRNEQYF,-,TRBJ2-7,TRBV27,11,-
TGTGCCAGCAGCCCCGGGGACAGGCCTGGAAACACCATATATTTT,CASSPGDRPGNTIYF,-,TRBJ1-3,TRBV9,15,TRBD1
TGTGCCAGCAGCTTTAGCACCGGAAGCTCCTATAATTCACCCCTCCACTTT,CASSFSTGSSYNSPLHF,once,TRBJ1-6,TRBV7-2,17,-
TGTGCCAGCAGTTACTCGGGGGCAGATGGCTACACCTTC,CASSYSGADGYTF,-,TRBJ1-2,TRBV6-5,13,-
TGTGCCAGCGCCCTGGAGGGGGCGGGCACTGAAGCTTTCTTT,CASALEGAGTEAFF,-,TRBJ1-1,TRBV2,14,TRBD1
TGTGCCAGCAGACCGGCTTCCTACGAGCAGTACTTC,CASRPASYEQYF,-,TRBJ2-7,TRBV6-5,12,-
TGCGCCAGCAGTGGGGCGGGGCCCGGAGATACGCAGTATTTT,CASSGAGPGDTQYF,-,TRBJ2-3,TRBV10-2,14,-
TGTGCCAGTAGTATCCGGGACCTCCAAGCTTTCTTT,CASSIRDLQAFF,-,TRBJ1-1,TRBV19,12,-
TGCAGCGTGGGGGGAGGACAGGGGAACTACTATGGCTACACCTTC,CSVGGGQGNYYGYTF,-,TRBJ1-2,TRBV29-1,15,TRBD1
TGTGCCAGCAGCTTCACCACCGGACTGAACACTGAAGCTTTCTTT,CASSFTTGLNTEAFF,-,TRBJ1-1,TRBV5-4,15,-
TGTGCCAGCAGCTTGCCGACAGGGGGGAACACTGAAGCTTTCTTT,CASSLPTGGNTEAFF,-,TRBJ1-1,TRBV13,15,TRBD1
TGTGCCAGCAGTTACGACAGGGGCTTCTCTGGAAACACCATATATTTT,CASSYDRGFSGNTIYF,-,TRBJ1-3,TRBV6-6,16,TRBD1
TGTGCCAGCTCACTTAAAAGCAGGAGTAGGTCCGTCGTCACCGGGGAGCTGTTTTTT,CASSLKSRSRSVVTGELFF,once,TRBJ2-2,TRBV18,19,-
TGTGCCAGCCAACTCTTGCGGGGGGGACAGGGATTATCCTACGAGCAGTACTTC,CASQLLRGGQGLSYEQYF,-,TRBJ2-7,TRBV5-5,18,-
TGTGCCAGCAGCCAAGGGGACCGAAATACGCAGTATTTT,CASSQGDRNTQYF,once,TRBJ2-3,TRBV3-1/TRBV3-2,13,-
TGTGCCAGCAGCGTAGAAGTACGGGGGGGCCACAATGAGCAGTTCTTC,CASSVEVRGGHNEQFF,-,TRBJ2-1,TRBV9,16,TRBD2
TGCAGCGTTGCAGTGGGGGGGAGAACAGAGACCCAGTACTTC,CSVAVGGRTETQYF,once,TRBJ2-5,TRBV29-1,14,TRBD2
TGCGCCAGCAGCTTGGGTCGAAACACTGAAGCTTTCTTT,CASSLGRNTEAFF,-,TRBJ1-1,TRBV5-1,13,-
TGTGCCAGCAGTGAAAAATGGCAACCAGGTAGTAACTATGGCTACACCTTC,CASSEKWQPGSNYGYTF,-,TRBJ1-2,TRBV6-1,17,-
TGTGCCACCACCGGTCGGACGAACACTGAAGCTTTCTTT,CATTGRTNTEAFF,-,TRBJ1-1,TRBV6-5,13,-
TGTGCCAGCACGATAGGGGTACTGAACACTGAAGCTTTCTTT,CASTIGVLNTEAFF,-,TRBJ1-1,TRBV5-5,14,-